Below, 2 T cell receptor beta chains from the same sample are listed, as sequenced in a study of T-cell reconstitution after alpha-beta-depleted transplantation in children. Using unique molecular identifiers, the investigators prepared the TCRbeta library. TCRdb called the PCR reads again in MiXCR, with one record for every CDR3 protein. The repertoire consists of around 380,000 distinct CDR3 sequences, with around 9.9% occurring once and the leading ten covering approximately 5%. The starting material was PBMCs from the stem cell graft donor, obtained from the stem cell graft. These receptors were taken from a human donor who donated a stem cell graft to a child with acute myeloid leukemia.

Turning to this clonotype: One end of the junction does not line up with germline, which may come from a read error. V is TRBV4-1 and J is TRBJ2-1; D ambiguous. Germline V lookup: CDR1 MGHRA, CDR2 YSYEKL. The CDR3 runs 14 residues. Written as DNA, the CDR3 is TGCGCCAGCAGCCCAACAAAAGGTCGATGGCAGTGCCATTTC. As protein: CASSPTKGRWQCHF.

This clonotype was counted only a few times. The V and J genes are TRBV7-9 and TRBJ2-7, with 9 bases fitting TRBD1. The V segment lost 4 bases and the J segment 4 bases; nucleotides outside the gene matches: 8. The CDR3 totals 15 residues. CDR1 is SEHNR and CDR2 is FQNEAQ in the germline V gene (reference sequence). The CDR3 sequence: CASSSTGTGPYEQYF. The CDR3 coding sequence is TGTGCCAGCAGCTCTACCGGGACAGGGCCGTACGAGCAGTACTTC.